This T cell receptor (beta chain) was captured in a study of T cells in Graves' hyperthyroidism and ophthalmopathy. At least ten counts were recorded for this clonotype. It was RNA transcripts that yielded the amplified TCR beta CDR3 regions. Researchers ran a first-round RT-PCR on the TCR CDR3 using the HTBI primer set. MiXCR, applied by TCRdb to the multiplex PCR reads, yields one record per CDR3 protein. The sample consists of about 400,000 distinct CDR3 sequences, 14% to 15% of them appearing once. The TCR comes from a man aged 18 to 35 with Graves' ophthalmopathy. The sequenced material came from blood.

In DNA form, the CDR3 reads TGTGCCAGCAGCTTACGCCCGGGACAGGGTTCCTACGAGCAGTACTTC. Protein product: CASSLRPGQGSYEQYF. This rearrangement joins TRBV7-3 to TRBJ2-7; TRBD1 matches 9 bases. V dropped 2 bases and J dropped 1; count of bases not matched to a gene: 6. Germline CDR1 and CDR2: SGHTA and FQGTGA. This CDR3 has 16 amino acids.